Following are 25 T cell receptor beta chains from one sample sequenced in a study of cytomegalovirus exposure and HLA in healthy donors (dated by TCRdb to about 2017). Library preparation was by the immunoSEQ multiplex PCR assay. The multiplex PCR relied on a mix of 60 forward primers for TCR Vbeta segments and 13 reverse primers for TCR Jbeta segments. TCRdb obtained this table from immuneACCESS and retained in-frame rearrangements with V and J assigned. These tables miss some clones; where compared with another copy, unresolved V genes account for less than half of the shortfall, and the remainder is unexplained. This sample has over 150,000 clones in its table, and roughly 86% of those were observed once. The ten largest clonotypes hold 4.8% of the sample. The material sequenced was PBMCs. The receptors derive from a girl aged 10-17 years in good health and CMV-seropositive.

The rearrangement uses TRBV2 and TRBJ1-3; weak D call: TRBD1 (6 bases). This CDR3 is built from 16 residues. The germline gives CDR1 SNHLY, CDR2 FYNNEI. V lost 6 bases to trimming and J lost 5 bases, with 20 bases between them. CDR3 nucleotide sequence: TGTGCCAGCAGAGTGGACAGATGGGATTTTCGAAACACCATATATTTT. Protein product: CASRVDRWDFRNTIYF.

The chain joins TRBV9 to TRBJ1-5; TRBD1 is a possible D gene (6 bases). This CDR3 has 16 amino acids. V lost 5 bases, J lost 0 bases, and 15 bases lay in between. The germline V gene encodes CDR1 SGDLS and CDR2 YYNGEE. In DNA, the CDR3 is TGTGCCAGCAGTCCAACCGGGACATCTAGCAATCAGCCCCAGCATTTT. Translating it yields CASSPTGTSSNQPQHF.

The CDR3 DNA is TGTGCCAGCAGCTCGACGACAGGTGTTTCACCCCTCCACTTT. Protein sequence: CASSSTTGVSPLHF. This chain connects TRBV7-9 to TRBJ1-6; TRBD1 is a possible D gene (6 bases). Per germline, CDR1 SEHNR and CDR2 FQNEAQ (reference sequence). The CDR3 is made up of 14 amino acids. Trimming shortened V by 4 bases and J by 9 bases, and 13 bases separated the two germline ends.

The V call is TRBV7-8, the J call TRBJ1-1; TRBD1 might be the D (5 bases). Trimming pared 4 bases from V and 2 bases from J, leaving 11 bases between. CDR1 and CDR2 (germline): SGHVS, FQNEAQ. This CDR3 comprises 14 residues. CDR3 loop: CASSSGTFNTEAFF. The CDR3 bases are TGTGCCAGCAGCTCCGGGACTTTTAACACTGAAGCTTTCTTT.

CDR3 region: CASSVGGLAFTGDTQYF. DNA for the CDR3: TGTGCCAGCAGCGTAGGAGGACTAGCGTTCACGGGAGATACGCAGTATTTT. The chain carries TRBV9 and TRBJ2-3; 9 nucleotides line up with TRBD2. The trim removed 0 bases at V and 5 bases at J, leaving 10 bases unmatched. Germline values: CDR1 SGDLS, CDR2 YYNGEE. The CDR3 runs 17 residues.

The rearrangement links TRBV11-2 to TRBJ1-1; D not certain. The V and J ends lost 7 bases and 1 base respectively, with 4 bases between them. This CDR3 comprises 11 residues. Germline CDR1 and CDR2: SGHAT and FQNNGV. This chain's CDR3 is CASIKNTEAFF. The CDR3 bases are TGTGCCAGCATCAAGAACACTGAAGCTTTCTTT. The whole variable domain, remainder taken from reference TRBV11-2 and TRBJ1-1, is EAGVAQSPRYKIIEKRQSVAFWCNPISGHATLYWYQQILGQGPKLLIQFQNNGVVDDSQLPKDRFSAERLKGVDSTLKIQPAKLEDSAVYLCASIKNTEAFFGQGTRLTVV.

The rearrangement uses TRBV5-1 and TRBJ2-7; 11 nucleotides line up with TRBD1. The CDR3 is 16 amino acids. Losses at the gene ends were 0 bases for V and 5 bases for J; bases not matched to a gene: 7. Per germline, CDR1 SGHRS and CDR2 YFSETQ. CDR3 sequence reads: CASSLASGQGANEQYF. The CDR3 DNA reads TGCGCCAGCAGCTTGGCGTCTGGACAGGGGGCCAACGAGCAGTACTTC.

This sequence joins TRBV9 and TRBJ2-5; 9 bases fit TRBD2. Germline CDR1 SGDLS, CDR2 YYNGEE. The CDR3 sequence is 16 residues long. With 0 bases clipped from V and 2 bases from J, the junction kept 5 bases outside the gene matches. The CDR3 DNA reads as TGTGCCAGCAGCGTAGTGATGGCGGGGGGGCAAGAGACCCAGTACTTC. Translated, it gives CASSVVMAGGQETQYF.

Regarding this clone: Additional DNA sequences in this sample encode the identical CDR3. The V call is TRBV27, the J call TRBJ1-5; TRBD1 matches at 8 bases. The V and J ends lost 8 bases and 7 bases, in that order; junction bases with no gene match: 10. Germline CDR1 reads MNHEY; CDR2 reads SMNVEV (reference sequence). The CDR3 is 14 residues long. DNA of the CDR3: TGTGCCAGCGACCGGACAGGGAGGCGGCAGCCCCAGCATTTT. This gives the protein CASDRTGRRQPQHF.

This CDR3 is CASSTGGARYGYTF. CDR3 DNA sequence: TGTGCCAGCAGTACAGGGGGAGCTCGGTATGGCTACACCTTC. The rearrangement joins TRBV6-6 to TRBJ1-2, with TRBD1 matching over 8 bases. Germline CDR1 is MNHNY and CDR2 is SVGAGI (reference sequence). The ends lost 5 bases at V and 5 bases at J; junction bases unmatched: 7. The length of the CDR3 is 14 residues.

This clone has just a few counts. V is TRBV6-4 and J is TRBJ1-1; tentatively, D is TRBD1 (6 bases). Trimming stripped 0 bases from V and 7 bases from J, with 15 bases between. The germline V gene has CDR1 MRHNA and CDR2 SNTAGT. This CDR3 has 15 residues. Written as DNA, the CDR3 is TGTGCCAGCAGTGACTCGCAGGGGACCTCTAGTGAAGCTTTCTTT. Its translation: CASSDSQGTSSEAFF.

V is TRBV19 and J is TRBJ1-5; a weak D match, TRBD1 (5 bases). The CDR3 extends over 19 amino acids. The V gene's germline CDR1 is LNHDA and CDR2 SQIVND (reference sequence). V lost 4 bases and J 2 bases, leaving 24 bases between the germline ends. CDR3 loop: CASSKTRVAVEERNQPQHF. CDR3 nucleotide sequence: TGTGCCAGTAGTAAGACCAGGGTAGCGGTGGAGGAACGCAATCAGCCCCAGCATTTT.

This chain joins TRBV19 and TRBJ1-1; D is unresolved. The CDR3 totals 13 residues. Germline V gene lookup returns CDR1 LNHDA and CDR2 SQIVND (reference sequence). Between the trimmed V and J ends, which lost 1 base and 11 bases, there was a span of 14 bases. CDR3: CASSIGRGPHAFF. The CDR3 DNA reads TGTGCCAGTAGTATAGGGCGGGGTCCTCATGCTTTCTTT.

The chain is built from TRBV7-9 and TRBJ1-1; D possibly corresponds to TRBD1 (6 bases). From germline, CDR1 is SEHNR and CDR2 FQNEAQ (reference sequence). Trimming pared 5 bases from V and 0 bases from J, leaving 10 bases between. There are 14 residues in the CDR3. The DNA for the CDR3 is TGTGCCAGCAGCGCGGGGGGGCTGAACACTGAAGCTTTCTTT. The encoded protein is CASSAGGLNTEAFF.

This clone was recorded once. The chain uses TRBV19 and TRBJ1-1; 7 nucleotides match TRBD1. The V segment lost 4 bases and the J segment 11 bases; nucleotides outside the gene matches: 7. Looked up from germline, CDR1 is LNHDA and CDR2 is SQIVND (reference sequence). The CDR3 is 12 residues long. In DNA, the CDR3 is TGTGCCAGTAGTACCCCCGGGACAGAGGCTTTCTTT. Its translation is CASSTPGTEAFF.

CDR3 amino acids: CASSWGWGDQPQHF. DNA for the CDR3: TGTGCCAGCAGCTGGGGCTGGGGTGATCAGCCCCAGCATTTT. V gene TRBV5-6 combines with J gene TRBJ1-5; D possibly corresponds to TRBD1 (5 bases). The length of the CDR3 is 14 residues. The germline V gene has CDR1 SGHDT and CDR2 YYEEEE. V lost 3 bases to trimming and J lost 5 bases, with 12 bases between them.

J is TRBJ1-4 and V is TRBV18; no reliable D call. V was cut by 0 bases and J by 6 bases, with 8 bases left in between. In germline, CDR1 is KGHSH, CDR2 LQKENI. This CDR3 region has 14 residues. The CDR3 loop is CASSPPVGDEKLFF. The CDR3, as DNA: TGTGCCAGCTCACCACCCGTGGGCGATGAAAAACTGTTTTTT.

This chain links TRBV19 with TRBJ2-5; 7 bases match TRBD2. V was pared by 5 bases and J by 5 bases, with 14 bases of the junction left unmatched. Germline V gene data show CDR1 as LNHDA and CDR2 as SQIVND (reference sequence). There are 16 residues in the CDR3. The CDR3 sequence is CASSHLRLASWETQYF. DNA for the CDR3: TGTGCCAGTAGTCATTTAAGACTAGCTAGTTGGGAGACCCAGTACTTC.

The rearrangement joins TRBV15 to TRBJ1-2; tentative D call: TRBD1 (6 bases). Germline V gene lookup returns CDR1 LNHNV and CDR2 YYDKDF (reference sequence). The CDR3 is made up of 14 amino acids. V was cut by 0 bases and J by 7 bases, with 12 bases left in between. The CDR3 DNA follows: TGTGCCACCAGCAGAGATAAAGGACAGTTTGGCTACACCTTC. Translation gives CATSRDKGQFGYTF.

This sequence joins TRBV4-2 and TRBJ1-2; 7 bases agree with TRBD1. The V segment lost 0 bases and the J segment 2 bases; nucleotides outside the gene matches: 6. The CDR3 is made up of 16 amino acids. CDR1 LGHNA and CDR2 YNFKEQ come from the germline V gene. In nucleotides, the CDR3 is TGTGCCAGCAGCCAAGATCGCACAGGGGAAAACTATGGCTACACCTTC. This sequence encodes CASSQDRTGENYGYTF.

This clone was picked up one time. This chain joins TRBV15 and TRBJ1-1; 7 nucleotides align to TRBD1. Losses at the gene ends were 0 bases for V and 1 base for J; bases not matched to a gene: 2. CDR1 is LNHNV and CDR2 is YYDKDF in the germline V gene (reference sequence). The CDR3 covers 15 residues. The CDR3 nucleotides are TGTGCCACCAGCAGAGATAACAGGGGGAACACTGAAGCTTTCTTT. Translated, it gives CATSRDNRGNTEAFF.

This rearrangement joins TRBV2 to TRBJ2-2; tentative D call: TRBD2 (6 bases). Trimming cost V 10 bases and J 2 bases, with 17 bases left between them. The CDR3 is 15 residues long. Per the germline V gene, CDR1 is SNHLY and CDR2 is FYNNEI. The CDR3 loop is CATSLGGPNTGELFF. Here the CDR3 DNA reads TGTGCCACTTCCCTCGGGGGACCCAACACCGGGGAGCTGTTTTTT.

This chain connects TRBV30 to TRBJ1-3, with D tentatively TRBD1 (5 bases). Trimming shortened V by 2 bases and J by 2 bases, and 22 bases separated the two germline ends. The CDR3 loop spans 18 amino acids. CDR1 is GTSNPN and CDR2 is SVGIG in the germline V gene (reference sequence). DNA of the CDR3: TGTGCCTGGAGTTCTCGGTTAGTGAGTGGAGGGGCTGGAAACACCATATATTTT. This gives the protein CAWSSRLVSGGAGNTIYF.

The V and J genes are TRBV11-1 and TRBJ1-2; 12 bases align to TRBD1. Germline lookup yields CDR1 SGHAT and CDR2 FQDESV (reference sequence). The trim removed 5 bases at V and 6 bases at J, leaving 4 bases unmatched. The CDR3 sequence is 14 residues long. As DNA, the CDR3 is TGTGCCAGCAGCCTTGGGACAGGGGGCGATGGCTACACCTTC. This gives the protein CASSLGTGGDGYTF.

The chain's CDR3 is CSVEETGTGGLEQYF. Written as DNA, the CDR3 is TGCAGCGTTGAAGAAACCGGGACAGGGGGCCTCGAGCAGTACTTC. The genes are TRBV29-1 and TRBJ2-7; 12 bases align to TRBD1. V shed 0 bases, J shed 6 bases, and the junction held 6 bases outside the gene matches. Germline values: CDR1 SQVTM, CDR2 ANQGSEA. The CDR3 is made up of 15 amino acids.